The present TCR beta chain was sequenced within a study of cytomegalovirus exposure and HLA in healthy donors. Germline lookup yields CDR1 SGHAT and CDR2 FQNNGV. The CDR3 has 13 residues. The V end lost 5 bases, the J end lost 8 bases, and 13 bases lay between the germline ends. PCR was performed using 60 Vbeta and 13 Jbeta primers. Sequenced by immunoSEQ multiplex PCR; TCRdb stores in-frame clones only, minus some. Of 50,000 or so clones listed, 77% are singletons. Sequencing was done on a sample of PBMCs. The TCR comes from a woman aged 40 to 50 in good health and CMV-seropositive. The J gene is TRBJ1-5, the V gene TRBV11-2; D perhaps matches TRBD1 (5 bases). For the CDR3, the DNA is TGTGCCAGCAGCGCCCGGGGGATAGAGCCCCAGCATTTT. Translating it yields CASSARGIEPQHF.